A selection of T cell receptor beta chains follows, all from one sample in a study of T-cell memory formation after mild COVID-19. TCRdb passed the 5' RACE reads through MiXCR, listing each CDR3 protein once. The table shows about 160,000 distinct CDR3 sequences, with roughly 30% occurring only once. The sequencing input was PBMCs or a T cell subset sorted from them (not recorded which). These receptor sequences come from an adult woman who had mild COVID-19 (a few samples of this study predate the infection). Cell type and time point are not known. CDR3s include the opening cysteine and the closing phenylalanine or tryptophan. Each record gives: V gene, D gene, clone size, CDR3 length, J gene, CDR3 protein, CDR3 DNA. D genes are given only for firm matches. Clone size is stated in some rows and not others, as once, few, many or a class when expanded.

TRBV2	NA	NA	12	TRBJ2-4	CASSEGPNIQYF	TGTGCCAGCAGTGAGGGACCGAACATTCAGTACTTC
TRBV4-2	TRBD2	many	15	TRBJ2-7	CASSPSLAGTYEQYF	TGTGCCAGCAGCCCCTCACTAGCGGGCACCTACGAGCAGTACTTC
TRBV12-3/TRBV12-4	TRBD1	many	15	TRBJ2-1	CASSVRDRGGNEQFF	TGTGCCAGCAGTGTCCGGGACAGGGGAGGGAATGAGCAGTTCTTC
TRBV6-6	TRBD1	NA	13	TRBJ2-7	CASKWGQGYEQYF	TGTGCCAGCAAATGGGGACAGGGCTACGAGCAGTACTTC
TRBV18	NA	NA	14	TRBJ2-7	CASSPPGGTYEQYF	TGTGCCAGCTCACCTCCTGGAGGGACCTACGAGCAGTACTTC
TRBV7-2	TRBD2	once	14	TRBJ2-1	CASSVPAGKNEQFF	TGTGCCAGCAGCGTGCCAGCGGGAAAAAATGAGCAGTTCTTC
TRBV7-2	NA	NA	15	TRBJ2-1	CASSFQGYSYNEQFF	TGTGCCAGCAGCTTTCAGGGTTACTCCTACAATGAGCAGTTCTTC
TRBV15	NA	NA	14	TRBJ2-2	CATSRDLGLGELFF	TGTGCCACCAGCAGAGATCTTGGTCTCGGGGAGCTGTTTTTT
TRBV11-2	TRBD2	many	17	TRBJ2-1	CASSPGTSGGLYNEQFF	TGTGCCAGCAGCCCGGGGACTAGCGGGGGGCTATACAATGAGCAGTTCTTC
TRBV7-6	TRBD1	few	16	TRBJ1-4	CASSLGVQGAREKLFF	TGTGCCAGCAGCTTAGGGGTACAGGGGGCGCGTGAAAAACTGTTTTTT
TRBV7-7	NA	few	13	TRBJ2-5	CASSIFTGETQYF	TGTGCTAGCAGCATATTTACCGGAGAGACCCAGTACTTC
TRBV5-1	TRBD2	NA	15	TRBJ2-3	CASSRIAGGTDTQYF	TGCGCCAGCAGCCGTATAGCGGGAGGAACAGATACGCAGTATTTT
TRBV11-2	NA	few	16	TRBJ2-7	CASSYVAWGSSYEQYF	TGTGCCAGCAGCTACGTAGCGTGGGGGAGCTCCTACGAGCAGTACTTC
TRBV27	NA	NA	16	TRBJ2-3	CASSLSSSDGTDTQYF	TGTGCCAGCAGTTTATCTTCTAGCGATGGCACAGATACGCAGTATTTT
TRBV3-1	NA	NA	15	TRBJ2-3	CASSQVQLRTDTQYF	TGTGCCAGCAGCCAAGTACAGCTACGCACAGATACGCAGTATTTT
TRBV6-5	NA	NA	15	TRBJ2-7	CASSYLPPGGYEQYF	TGTGCCAGCAGTTACTTACCCCCAGGTGGCTACGAGCAGTACTTC